This TCR beta chain came from a study of breast tumors, draining lymph nodes, adjacent tissues. Regarding the study as a whole: Compared with basal-like, luminal-like tumors shared significantly more repertoire with nontumor tissue.

This clonotype was detected many times. Its antigen is unknown. Samples came from axillary lymph nodes draining the breast cancer. A single record per CDR3 protein comes from TCRdb applying MiXCR to the multiplex PCR reads. Found here are more than 80,000 distinct CDR3 sequences, about 31% of them singletons; the top ten hold about 6%. The CDR3 length is 15 residues. Germline CDR1 and CDR2: MNHEY and SVGAGI. After removal of 0 bases from V and 8 bases from J, the junction contained 4 bases not matched to a gene. The receptor was derived from a female donor with breast cancer. Some clones in this sample may be carry-over from other donors' samples. V is TRBV6-5 and J is TRBJ1-6, with 7 bases lining up with TRBD1. The sample consisted of axillary lymph node tissue. The CDR3 sequence: CASSYSGTVDSPLHF. For the CDR3, the DNA is TGTGCCAGCAGTTACTCGGGGACAGTGGATTCACCCCTCCACTTT.